This TCR beta chain was recovered during a study of long-term antiretroviral therapy in people with HIV. Germline V gene lookup returns CDR1 MNHNS and CDR2 SASEGT. Unmatched junction bases numbered 15, after V lost 4 bases and J lost 5 bases. CDR3 length: 18 residues. It was version v3.0 of the immunoSEQ assay that was run at survey level. Measured with immunoSEQ multiplex PCR; TCRdb has only the in-frame clones, and not every one. The sample contains 14,000 or so clones, roughly 84% of which appear only once. This clone was detected once. Its cognate antigen is unknown. Study-wide findings and caveats: ART was followed by higher diversity that remained below transplant donor controls. Controls had broader CDR3 length ranges than HIV repertoires did.

V usage is TRBV6-1 and J usage is TRBJ1-5, with 9 bases that match TRBD1. The source of this sequence is a man aged 25-45 years with HIV. The starting material was unsorted PBMCs, obtained 0.4 years after starting antiretroviral therapy. The CDR3 region is CASSGPGQGWRLDQPQHF. CDR3 DNA: TGTGCCAGCAGTGGTCCGGGACAGGGTTGGAGGTTGGATCAGCCCCAGCATTTT.